This passage covers 16 T cell receptor beta chains from one sample sequenced in a study of T cells in Graves' hyperthyroidism and ophthalmopathy. The TCR beta CDR3 regions underwent amplification using RNA transcripts as the source. Carried out on the TCR CDR3, a first-round RT-PCR used the HTBI primer set. TCRdb reprocessed the multiplex PCR reads with MiXCR, giving one entry per CDR3 protein. The profile shows roughly 400,000 distinct CDR3 sequences, about an eighth of them singletons. Sequenced material: blood. The receptors were gathered from a middle-aged man with Graves' ophthalmopathy.

This clonotype was seen at least ten times. The chain is built from TRBV2 and TRBJ2-2, with a weak D call TRBD2 (7 bases). V dropped 9 bases and J dropped 5 bases, with 16 bases sitting between them. Germline assignment: CDR1 SNHLY and CDR2 FYNNEI. The CDR3 is made up of 14 amino acids. The CDR3 bases are TGTGCCAGAGGGGGGGAAACAGTGACCGGGGAGCTGTTTTTT. Encoded protein: CARGGETVTGELFF.

This rearrangement joins TRBV7-9 to TRBJ2-7, with TRBD2 matching 7 bases. The CDR3 covers 18 residues. V trimming: 4 bases; J trimming: 3 bases; junction bases outside the gene matches: 18. Germline loops: CDR1 SEHNR, CDR2 FQNEAQ (reference sequence). CDR3 protein: CASSSPAGGLVGGYEQYF. The DNA for the CDR3 is TGTGCCAGCAGCTCCCCAGCAGGAGGACTAGTGGGAGGCTACGAGCAGTACTTC. Variable domain in full (rest from reference TRBV7-9 and TRBJ2-7): DTGVSQNPRHKITKRGQNVTFRCDPISEHNRLYWYRQTLGQGPEFLTYFQNEAQLEKSRLLSDRFSAERPKGSFSTLEIQRTEQGDSAMYLCASSSPAGGLVGGYEQYFGPGTRLTVT.

Note on this clonotype: A read error is possible here, since a much larger clone lies one base away. The chain carries TRBV7-9 and TRBJ2-5, with D uncertain. Germline CDR1 is SEHNR and CDR2 is FQNEAQ (reference sequence). CDR3 size: 12 residues. Trimming took off 6 bases at V and 2 bases at J, with 7 bases between the two ends. DNA of the CDR3: TGTGCCAGCAGTGCGTTACAAGAGACCCAGTACTTC. This sequence encodes CASSALQETQYF.

This clonotype was detected a few times. The chain joins TRBV12-3 or TRBV12-4 to TRBJ2-2; either TRBD1 or TRBD2 may supply D (6 bases each). V was shortened by 5 bases and J by 10 bases, with 11 bases between the two germline ends. This CDR3 has 12 residues. The CDR3 spells CASSPGGMELFF. As DNA, the CDR3 is TGTGCCAGCAGTCCCGGGGGCATGGAGCTGTTTTTT.

V is TRBV28 and J is TRBJ2-3; D gene unclear. The CDR3 loop spans 13 amino acids. Germline V CDR1 and CDR2: MDHEN, SYDVKM. The V and J ends lost 6 bases and 2 bases respectively, with 9 bases between them. The CDR3 nucleotides read TGTGCCAGCAGGAGCCACCCCACAGATACGCAGTATTTT. It translates to CASRSHPTDTQYF.

This clonotype was found once. This sequence joins TRBV5-1 and TRBJ1-4; perhaps TRBD1 as D (6 bases). The ends were cut back, 4 bases at V and 3 bases at J, with 25 bases in the middle. The CDR3 runs to 19 residues. Germline CDR1 and CDR2: SGHRS and YFSETQ. This CDR3 reads CASSPLTDSVPGSNEKLFF. CDR3 sequence (DNA): TGCGCCAGCAGCCCCCTGACGGACAGCGTCCCTGGGTCTAATGAAAAACTGTTTTTT.

This clonotype showed up just a few times. This rearrangement joins TRBV7-9 to TRBJ2-1; a weak D match, TRBD1 (5 bases). Trimming took 4 bases from V and 0 from J, leaving 10 bases between them. The germline CDR1 and CDR2 sequences are SEHNR and FQNEAQ (reference sequence). The CDR3 runs to 15 residues. The CDR3 DNA follows: TGTGCCAGCAGCTCGACTGACAGCTCCTACAATGAGCAGTTCTTC. Encoded protein: CASSSTDSSYNEQFF.

In this sample, this clonotype turned up a few times. The chain combines TRBV2 with TRBJ2-1; 7 bases agree with TRBD1. Germline CDR1 SNHLY, CDR2 FYNNEI. CDR3 length: 13 residues. V lost 4 bases, J lost 9 bases, and 6 bases stayed unmatched. CDR3 bases: TGTGCCAGCAGTGTAGACAGGGCGGGTGAGCAGTTCTTC. Translation gives CASSVDRAGEQFF.

This clonotype occurred a few times. A read error may be the cause here, since a much bigger clone is one base away. This chain uses TRBV2 with TRBJ2-7; 12 bases are a match to TRBD2. Trimming at V came to 0 bases and at J to 3 bases, leaving 9 bases not matched to a gene. This CDR3 contains 18 residues. Per germline, CDR1 SNHLY and CDR2 FYNNEI. Here the CDR3 DNA reads TGTGCCAGCAGTGAAGCGCCCTGGCTAGCGGGAGGGCACTACGAGCAGTACTTC. Translated, it gives CASSEAPWLAGGHYEQYF.

This clonotype showed up many times. This chain links TRBV20-1 with TRBJ2-7; 11 bases are shared with TRBD2. V was pared by 3 bases and J by 4 bases, with 11 bases of the junction left unmatched. This CDR3 is built from 16 residues. CDR1 and CDR2 from the germline V gene are DFQATT and SNEGSKA (reference sequence). The CDR3 sequence is CSASVEGTSGGYEQYF. CDR3 coding DNA: TGCAGTGCTAGTGTGGAGGGGACTAGCGGAGGATACGAGCAGTACTTC.

In its sample, this clonotype was seen many times. This sequence joins TRBV30 and TRBJ2-1, with TRBD2 identical over 7 bases. J was trimmed by 2 bases and V by 5 bases; bases with no gene match: 9. Germline V CDR1 and CDR2: GTSNPN, SVGIG (reference sequence). The CDR3 consists of 15 residues. The CDR3 region is CAWLLLAEPYNEQFF. CDR3 nucleotides: TGTGCCTGGCTACTTCTAGCGGAGCCCTACAATGAGCAGTTCTTC.

This chain uses TRBV19 with TRBJ2-2, with TRBD2 identical over 10 bases. From germline, CDR1 is LNHDA and CDR2 SQIVND (reference sequence). This CDR3 has 15 residues. The V segment lost 3 bases and the J segment 6 bases; nucleotides outside the gene matches: 4. The CDR3 reads CASSIASGSSGELFF. The CDR3 DNA follows: TGTGCCAGTAGTATTGCTAGCGGGAGCTCCGGGGAGCTGTTTTTT.

This clonotype was counted many times. V gene TRBV3-1 combines with J gene TRBJ1-1; D ambiguous. The CDR3 length is 15 residues. Trimming removed 0 bases at V and 11 bases at J, with 19 bases between. Germline CDR1 and CDR2: LGHDT and YNNKEL (reference sequence). CDR3: CASSQDLRGPRRAFF. DNA for the CDR3: TGTGCCAGCAGCCAAGACCTGAGAGGGCCTAGACGGGCTTTCTTT.

This chain joins TRBV7-8 and TRBJ2-5, with 14 positions matching TRBD2. V lost 3 bases to trimming and J lost 5 bases; unmatched junction nucleotides: 8. In germline, CDR1 is SGHVS, CDR2 FQNEAQ. The CDR3 length is 17 residues. The DNA of the CDR3 is TGTGCCAGCAGCTTGGCCCCGGGACTAGCGGGAGCCGAGACCCAGTACTTC. This translates into CASSLAPGLAGAETQYF.

This clonotype was seen repeatedly, ten times or more. J is TRBJ2-3 and V is TRBV9; D perhaps matches TRBD2 (6 bases). The CDR3 runs to 16 residues. Trimming shortened V by 0 bases and J by 0 bases, and 11 bases separated the two germline ends. Per germline, CDR1 SGDLS and CDR2 YYNGEE. The CDR3 bases are TGTGCCAGCAGCGTAGGCGGAGGGGAAAGCACAGATACGCAGTATTTT. The encoded protein is CASSVGGGESTDTQYF.

V gene TRBV7-9 combines with J gene TRBJ1-1; 7 bases are a match to TRBD1. V lost 5 bases and J lost 7; bases outside the gene matches: 4. The CDR3 spans 12 residues. In germline, CDR1 is SEHNR, CDR2 FQNEAQ (reference sequence). CDR3 region: CASSQRDSEAFF. As DNA, the CDR3 is TGTGCCAGCAGCCAAAGGGACAGTGAAGCTTTCTTT.